This is a list of T cell receptor beta chains from one sample in a study of technical replicates of blood from several donors. Using immunoSEQ multiplex PCR, the repertoire was profiled, and TCRdb retains in-frame clones only, with some absent. The table shows some 64,000 clones, with around 97% occurring only once. Sequences were obtained from T cells isolated from PBMCs. These receptors all stem from a human donor in good health. CDR3s include the opening cysteine and the closing phenylalanine or tryptophan. A D gene is named only where the DNA matches it firmly. Not every row has a clone size; where given, it reads once, few, many or a size class.

CDR3aa | CDR3nt | j_gene | v_gene | d_gene | abundance
CASSPPGTGETDTQYF | TGTGCCAGCAGTCCCCCCGGGACAGGGGAAACAGATACGCAGTATTTT | TRBJ2-3 | TRBV28 | TRBD1 | .
CASSGSSYNEQFF | TGCGCCAGTAGCGGGAGCTCCTACAATGAGCAGTTCTTC | TRBJ2-1 | TRBV5-1 | TRBD2 | .
CAGEVREKLFF | TGTGCCGGTGAGGTGCGTGAAAAACTGTTTTTT | TRBJ1-4 | TRBV27 | . | .
CASNFPASGSRNEQFF | TGTGCCAGCAATTTCCCCGCCAGCGGGAGTAGAAATGAGCAGTTCTTC | TRBJ2-1 | TRBV2 | TRBD2 | once
CAISELAGVYEQYF | TGTGCCATCAGTGAGTTAGCGGGAGTCTACGAGCAGTACTTC | TRBJ2-7 | TRBV10-3 | TRBD2 | .
CASSRFWAGQSNQPQHF | TGCGCCAGCAGCCGATTCTGGGCGGGACAGAGCAATCAGCCCCAGCATTTT | TRBJ1-5 | TRBV4-1 | TRBD1 | .
CASSPKVAGGRGGELFF | TGCGCCAGCAGCCCAAAAGTAGCGGGAGGTAGGGGGGGGGAGCTGTTTTTT | TRBJ2-2 | TRBV5-1 | TRBD2 | .
CASSVNADQPQHF | TGTGCCAGCAGTGTAAACGCGGATCAGCCCCAGCATTTT | TRBJ1-5 | TRBV28 | . | .
CASSSINTGELFF | TGTGCCAGCAGTTCCATTAACACCGGGGAGCTGTTTTTT | TRBJ2-2 | TRBV28 | . | .
CASSDSRGEWTEAFF | TGCGCCAGCAGTGATTCCCGGGGGGAATGGACTGAAGCTTTCTTT | TRBJ1-1 | TRBV10-2 | . | .
CASSGPGANVLTF | TGTGCCAGTAGTGGCCCTGGGGCCAACGTCCTGACTTTC | TRBJ2-6 | TRBV19 | . | .
CASSLALASYDEQYF | TGCGCCAGCAGCTTGGCCTTAGCCTCCTACGATGAGCAGTACTTC | TRBJ2-7 | TRBV5-1 | . | .
CASSATGVSGNTIYF | TGTGCCAGCAGCGCAACAGGGGTTTCTGGAAACACCATATATTTT | TRBJ1-3 | TRBV9 | TRBD1 | .
CASSQEPGRTEAFF | TGCGCCAGCAGCCAAGAACCTGGTCGGACTGAAGCTTTCTTT | TRBJ1-1 | TRBV4-1 | . | .
CAWDTQGFSNQPQHF | TGTGCCTGGGACACTCAGGGCTTTAGCAATCAGCCCCAGCATTTT | TRBJ1-5 | TRBV30 | . | .
CASSFRGLGGELFF | TGTGCCAGCAGCTTTCGGGGATTAGGCGGGGAGCTGTTTTTT | TRBJ2-2 | TRBV11-2 | . | .
CASSPYPGVYEQYF | TGCGCCAGCAGCCCCTACCCAGGGGTCTACGAGCAGTACTTC | TRBJ2-7 | TRBV4-1 | . | .
CAISGDGGTSNF | TGTGCCATCAGTGGTGACGGGGGGACATCGAATTTT | TRBJ2-2 | TRBV10-3 | . | .
CASSNVRTGGGSNEKLFF | TGTGCCAGCAGCAACGTTAGGACAGGGGGCGGTTCTAATGAAAAACTGTTTTTT | TRBJ1-4 | TRBV2 | TRBD1 | .
CASSADRQLGYTF | TGTGCCAGCAGCGCGGACAGGCAATTGGGCTACACCTTC | TRBJ1-2 | TRBV7-2 | TRBD1 | .
CASSEARTVYGYTF | TGTGCCAGCAGTGAAGCGCGGACAGTCTATGGCTACACCTTC | TRBJ1-2 | TRBV2 | . | .
CASSLGTGLSGYTF | TGCGCCAGCAGCTTAGGGACAGGGCTCTCTGGCTACACCTTC | TRBJ1-2 | TRBV5-1 | TRBD1 | .
CASSLEVRNTEAFF | TGTGCCAGCAGCTTAGAAGTGAGGAACACTGAAGCTTTCTTT | TRBJ1-1 | TRBV11-2 | . | .
CASRKGQGVNEQFF | TGCGCCAGCAGGAAAGGACAGGGAGTCAATGAGCAGTTCTTC | TRBJ2-1 | TRBV4-1 | TRBD1 | .
CATLTYRGIESNTEAFF | TGTGCCACCCTAACCTACAGGGGAATTGAGTCGAACACTGAAGCTTTCTTT | TRBJ1-1 | TRBV28 | TRBD1 | .
CASSLSTLYGTGVETQYF | TGCGCCAGCAGCCTCTCAACGCTCTACGGGACAGGAGTAGAGACCCAGTACTTC | TRBJ2-5 | TRBV4-1 | TRBD1 | .
CASSFPGQGQETQYF | TGTGCCAGCAGTTTTCCGGGACAGGGACAAGAGACCCAGTACTTC | TRBJ2-5 | TRBV28 | TRBD1 | .
CASSSLPYRDRGSHEQFF | TGTGCCAGCAGTTCCCTCCCATACCGGGACAGGGGAAGTCATGAGCAGTTCTTC | TRBJ2-1 | TRBV27 | TRBD1 | .
CASSSSDRPDEKLFF | TGTGCCAGCAGTTCGTCGGACAGACCTGATGAAAAACTGTTTTTT | TRBJ1-4 | TRBV27 | . | once
CASRGLQAMNTEAFF | TGCGCCAGCAGAGGTCTACAGGCGATGAACACTGAAGCTTTCTTT | TRBJ1-1 | TRBV5-1 | . | .
CSASTGQNQPQHF | TGCAGCGCAAGCACAGGACAGAACCAGCCCCAGCATTTT | TRBJ1-5 | TRBV29-1 | . | .
CSVWTSGISGELFF | TGCAGCGTGTGGACTAGCGGGATATCCGGGGAGCTGTTTTTT | TRBJ2-2 | TRBV29-1 | TRBD2 | .
CASSESVGQGNGYTF | TGTGCCAGCAGTGAGAGTGTAGGACAGGGTAATGGCTACACCTTC | TRBJ1-2 | TRBV6-1 | TRBD1 | .
CASSPGSVSTDTQYF | TGCGCCAGCAGCCCGGGTAGCGTGAGCACAGATACGCAGTATTTT | TRBJ2-3 | TRBV5-1 | . | .
CASSLVKSYEQYF | TGTGCCAGCAGCTTAGTTAAATCCTACGAGCAGTACTTC | TRBJ2-7 | TRBV11-2 | . | .
CASSLTSGRFYEQYF | TGTGCCAGCAGTTTGACTAGCGGGAGGTTCTACGAGCAGTACTTC | TRBJ2-7 | TRBV27 | TRBD2 | .
CAWRPGGEGYTF | TGTGCCTGGAGACCCGGGGGAGAAGGCTACACCTTC | TRBJ1-2 | TRBV30 | . | .
CASSSPGQRTGELFF | TGTGCCAGCAGCTCGCCGGGACAGCGCACCGGGGAGCTGTTTTTT | TRBJ2-2 | TRBV7-9 | TRBD1 | .
CASSAGPPSSGANVLTF | TGTGCTAGCAGCGCGGGACCCCCGAGCTCTGGGGCCAACGTCCTGACTTTC | TRBJ2-6 | TRBV7-7 | . | .
CASSSQRERRNIQYF | TGTGCCAGCAGCTCTCAGCGGGAGCGGAGAAACATTCAGTACTTC | TRBJ2-4 | TRBV6-5 | TRBD2 | .
CASSWNGMNTEAFF | TGTGCCAGCAGTTGGAACGGGATGAACACTGAAGCTTTCTTT | TRBJ1-1 | TRBV27 | . | once
CASRATGSADTQYF | TGCGCCAGCAGAGCGACAGGGTCCGCAGATACGCAGTATTTT | TRBJ2-3 | TRBV5-1 | TRBD1 | .
CASRGGTGGNEQFF | TGTGCCAGCAGGGGTGGGACAGGGGGCAATGAGCAGTTCTTC | TRBJ2-1 | TRBV11-3 | TRBD1 | .
CAISPAGTAYGYTF | TGTGCCATCAGTCCTGCCGGGACTGCCTATGGCTACACCTTC | TRBJ1-2 | TRBV10-3 | . | .
CASSPQDRGEVFF | TGTGCCAGCAGCCCCCAGGACAGGGGTGAGGTGTTTTTT | TRBJ2-2 | TRBV28 | TRBD1 | .